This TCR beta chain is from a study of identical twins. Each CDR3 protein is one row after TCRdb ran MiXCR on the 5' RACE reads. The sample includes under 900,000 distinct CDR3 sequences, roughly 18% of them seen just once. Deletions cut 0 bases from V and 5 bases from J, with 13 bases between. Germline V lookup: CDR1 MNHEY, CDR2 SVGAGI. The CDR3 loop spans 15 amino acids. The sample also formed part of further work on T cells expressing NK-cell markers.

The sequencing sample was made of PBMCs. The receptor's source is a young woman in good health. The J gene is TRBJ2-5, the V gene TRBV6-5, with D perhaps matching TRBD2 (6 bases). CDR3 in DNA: TGTGCCAGCAGTTACTCGAAGGGGACTTGGGAGACCCAGTACTTC. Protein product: CASSYSKGTWETQYF.